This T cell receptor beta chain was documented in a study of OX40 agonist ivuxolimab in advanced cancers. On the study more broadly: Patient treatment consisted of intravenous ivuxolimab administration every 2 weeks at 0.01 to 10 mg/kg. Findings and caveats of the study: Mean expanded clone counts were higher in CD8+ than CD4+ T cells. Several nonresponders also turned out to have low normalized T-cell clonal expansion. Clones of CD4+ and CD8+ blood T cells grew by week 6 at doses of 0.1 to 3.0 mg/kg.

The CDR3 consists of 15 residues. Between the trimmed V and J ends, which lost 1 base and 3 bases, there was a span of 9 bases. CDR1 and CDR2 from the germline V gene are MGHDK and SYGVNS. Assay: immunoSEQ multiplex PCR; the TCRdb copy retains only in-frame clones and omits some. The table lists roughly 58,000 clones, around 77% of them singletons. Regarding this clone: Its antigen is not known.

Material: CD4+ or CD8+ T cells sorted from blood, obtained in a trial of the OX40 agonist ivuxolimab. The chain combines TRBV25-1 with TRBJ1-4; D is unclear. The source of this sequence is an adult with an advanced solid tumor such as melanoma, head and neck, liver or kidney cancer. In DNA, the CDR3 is TGTGCCAGCAGTGAATTGGGCGGTTCTAATGAAAAACTGTTTTTT. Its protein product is CASSELGGSNEKLFF.